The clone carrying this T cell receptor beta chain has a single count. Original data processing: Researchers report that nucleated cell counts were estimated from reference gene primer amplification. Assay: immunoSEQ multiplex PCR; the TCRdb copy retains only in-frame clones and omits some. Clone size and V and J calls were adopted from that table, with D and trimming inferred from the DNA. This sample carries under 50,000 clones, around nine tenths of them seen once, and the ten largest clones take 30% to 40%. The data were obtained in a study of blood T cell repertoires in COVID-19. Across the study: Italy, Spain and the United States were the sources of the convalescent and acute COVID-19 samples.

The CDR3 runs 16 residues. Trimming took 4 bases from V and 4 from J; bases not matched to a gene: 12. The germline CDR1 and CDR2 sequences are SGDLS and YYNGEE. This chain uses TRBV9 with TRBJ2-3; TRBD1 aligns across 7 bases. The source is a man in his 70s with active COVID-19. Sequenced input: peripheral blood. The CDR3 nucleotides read TGTGCCAGCAGCAAACAGGGACAGTGGGGCTCAGATACGCAGTATTTT. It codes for CASSKQGQWGSDTQYF.